This TCR beta chain was sequenced in a study of breast tumors, draining lymph nodes, adjacent tissues. This clonotype has ten or more counts. The antigen remains undetermined. TCRdb processed the multiplex PCR reads anew with MiXCR; each CDR3 protein has one entry. Here the sample spans about 270,000 distinct CDR3 sequences, more than 30% being singletons. Axillary draining lymph nodes of breast cancer patients supplied the node samples. V was pared by 3 bases and J by 5 bases, with 16 bases between. This CDR3 region has 15 residues. Broader study findings: Tumor T cell lymph node origin was a supported hypothesis, not proven. Tumor TCR diversity was below lymph nodes but above nontumor tissue. Luminal-like breast cancer showed significantly higher tumor–nontumor repertoire similarity than basal-like. The data were judged consistent with most tumor T cells coming from lymph node and expanding in tumor.

The sequencing input was axillary lymph node tissue. The receptor was isolated from a female donor with breast cancer. Some clones in this sample may be carry-over from other donors' samples. The chain carries TRBV12-3 or TRBV12-4 and TRBJ2-5, with D perhaps being TRBD1 or TRBD2 (5 bases each). This chain's CDR3 is CASSFEGPKVETQYF. Here the CDR3 DNA reads TGTGCCAGCAGTTTTGAGGGACCAAAGGTGGAGACCCAGTACTTC.